A single T cell receptor beta chain is shown here with its context. These data originate in a study of T-cell memory formation after mild COVID-19. TCRdb fed the 5' RACE reads into MiXCR, producing one record per CDR3 protein. The table records 400,000 or so distinct CDR3 sequences, around 21% of them present only once. This CDR3 spans 15 amino acids. Germline values: CDR1 SGHRS, CDR2 YFSETQ. V dropped 3 bases and J dropped 5 bases, with 17 bases sitting between them. The chain combines TRBV5-1 with TRBJ2-5; no clear D. The receptor was isolated from an adult woman who had mild COVID-19 (a few samples of this study predate the infection). Cell type and time point are not known. Sequencing was done on a sample of PBMCs or a T cell subset sorted from them (not recorded which). The CDR3 DNA sequence: TGCGCCAGCAGCTATACCGGTCCGGTCGCGGAGACCCAGTACTTC. Translating it yields CASSYTGPVAETQYF.